Sequencing of this TCR beta chain was carried out in a study of OX40 agonist ivuxolimab in advanced cancers. Overall study context: Ivuxolimab, an antibody acting as an agonist of OX40 (CD134), was used to treat patients. Previous treatment with anti-PD-1, anti-PD-L1 or anti-CTLA-4 therapy was allowed; 40% had received some. Study observations and caveats: Certain nonresponders additionally had low normalized T-cell clonal expansion.

Of note for this clone: Its antigen is undetermined.

Generated by immunoSEQ multiplex PCR, the TCRdb table keeps only in-frame clones and is missing some. The repertoire holds roughly 70,000 clones, 80% to 90% seen once, with 1.1% in the top ten. The V and J ends lost 3 bases and 5 bases respectively, with 15 bases between them. The CDR3 totals 15 residues. CDR1 is SGHNT, CDR2 YENEEA, per germline. This sequence originates from an adult with an advanced solid tumor such as melanoma, head and neck, liver or kidney cancer. V and J are TRBV11-3 and TRBJ2-3, with D possibly called TRBD1 or TRBD2 (7 bases each). The sequenced sample was CD4+ or CD8+ T cells sorted from blood, obtained in a trial of the OX40 agonist ivuxolimab. CDR3 loop: CASSFVSGGEDTQYF. DNA for the CDR3: TGTGCCAGCAGCTTTGTGTCAGGGGGGGAAGATACGCAGTATTTT. Drawing the rest from reference TRBV11-3 and TRBJ2-3, the complete variable domain is EAGVVQSPRYKIIEKKQPVAFWCNPISGHNTLYWYLQNLGQGPELLIRYENEEAVDDSQLPKDRFSAERLKGVDSTLKIQPAELGDSAVYLCASSFVSGGEDTQYFGPGTRLTVL.